This T cell receptor beta chain appears in the sequencing data of a study of human versus mouse CDR3 diversity and MHC coevolution. Study in general: Reported immunoSEQ sensitivity was one in 200,000 T cells, with reduced amplification bias. Study conclusions and caveats: The lowest clonal inequality scores came from two of three human donors.

Naive CD4 T cells, CD45RO-negative and CD62L-positive, were flow-sorted from PBMCs. Turning to this clone: Its target is not known.

The repertoire was sequenced with immunoSEQ multiplex PCR; TCRdb's copy has only in-frame clones and lacks some. The table includes tens of thousands of clones, around 93% detected once. V was shortened by 1 base and J by 8 bases, with 12 bases between the two germline ends. This CDR3 is 14 amino acids long. Germline CDR1 is MNHNS and CDR2 is SASEGT. This chain joins TRBV6-1 and TRBJ2-1; tentatively, D is TRBD2 (6 bases). The origin of this receptor is a person aged 30 to 69 in good health. Sequencing input: naive CD4+ T cells from blood. The sample's subset: CD45RO-negative CD62L-positive naive CD4 T cells. The chain's CDR3 is CASSEEGGAYEQFF. Written as DNA, the CDR3 is TGTGCCAGCAGTGAAGAAGGAGGGGCCTATGAGCAGTTCTTC.